This is a list of T cell receptor beta chains from one sample in a study of control samples from healthy donors and cancer patients. Measured with immunoSEQ multiplex PCR; TCRdb has only the in-frame clones, and not every one. The ten top clones account for roughly 2.2%, within a sample of about 190,000 clones. The sequenced sample consisted of blood. The receptors originated from a woman in her twenties or thirties in good health. Both conserved end residues are part of each CDR3.

13	TRBV28	CAGNSPLYEKLFF
15	TRBV4-3	CASSPQGLINSPLHF
11	TRBV24-1	CATSDGIGYTF
16	TRBV10-2	CASSGTSGVMVGELFF
16	TRBV28	CASVMYGVLSNQPQHF
15	TRBV6-1	CASSEYGPLNTEAFF
13	TRBV10-3	CAITGQESYGYTF
15	TRBV19	CASSVTSGVVYEQYF
15	TRBV11-2	CASSVLWGATDTQYF
14	TRBV10-3	CAITRTGSSYEQYF
18	TRBV6-2/TRBV6-3	CASSWSPGGLRTDSRTIF
15	TRBV23-1	CASSQSMTVNQPQHF
13	TRBV21-1	CASHRGLNSPLHF
13	TRBV12-3/TRBV12-4	CASTLAMNTEAFF
16	TRBV6-1	CASSDETGVGTGELFF
14	TRBV6-5	CASSWGGLNYEQYF
17	TRBV2	CASSDRPGTSGDYEQYF
14	TRBV5-6	CASDRTGLQETQYF
16	TRBV5-6	CASSPRWAVNYNEQFF
14	TRBV5-8	CASRWSRGKTEAFF
16	TRBV7-9	CASSSLASGGSETQYF
13	TRBV5-6	CASSTGTSEKLFF
14	TRBV18	CASSPLGVSQPQHF
18	TRBV9	CASSVVWGQGSGANVLTF
15	TRBV7-2	CASSLAAGASYEQYF
12	TRBV12-3/TRBV12-4	CASSPTGSEAFF
15	TRBV5-6	CASSFNRGYTGELFF
13	TRBV7-9	CASSLEGAYEQYF
16	TRBV6-5	CASSYSATQMNTEAFF
15	TRBV29-1	CSVRVGTTTNEKLFF
17	TRBV28	CASSLTSRRPIGMAQHF
15	TRBV6-5	CATTGGGGPYNEQFF
15	TRBV27	CASTTLTGVSSTIYF
15	TRBV4-1	CASSQAGTGVMEQYF
14	TRBV6-2/TRBV6-3	CASSIPGQPYEQYF
13	TRBV5-1	CASSSPELYGYTF
14	TRBV10-3	CAISVGQGNQPQHF
13	TRBV19	CASSRDRSYEQYF
16	TRBV27	CASSLGFRDRGEKLFF
14	TRBV7-7	CASSYGGQDYEQYF
13	TRBV5-1	CASSLGSQETQYF
13	TRBV6-1	CASSDGGYQPQHF
16	TRBV27	CASSLIGQGPNQPQHF
16	TRBV3-1/TRBV3-2	CASSQGQGGGTGELFF
16	TRBV19	CASSIFGTGGKQPQHF
15	TRBV5-1	CASSARTGSGNTIYF
14	TRBV7-8	CASMGGHYNSPLHF